This T cell receptor beta chain was captured in a study of blood T cells in healthy people across ages. Study-wide findings and caveats: More naive CD4+ cells and higher diversity were found in long-lived than in aged donors.

This clonotype has more than one count but fewer than ten. Its antigen is unknown. A J-beta primer mix and a sample-barcoded 5' primer were used in a second PCR of about 7 to 12 cycles. Each cDNA was tagged by a template-switch adaptor containing 12 random nucleotides. Per-sample output comprised a minimum of 2.5 million paired-end reads containing CDR3. TCRdb independently ran MiXCR on the 5' RACE reads; one entry per CDR3 protein. The sample holds 1.5 million to 2 million distinct CDR3 sequences, about two fifths seen once. This CDR3 spans 15 amino acids. Germline CDR1 and CDR2: MNHEY and SVGEGT. V was clipped by 0 bases and J by 2 bases, with 10 bases between them.

The specimen sequenced was blood. This chain connects TRBV6-2 or TRBV6-3 to TRBJ2-5; D not certain. This TCR was sampled from a human donor in good health. The CDR3 nucleotides are TGTGCCAGCAGTTACTCGTTGCCTGGGCAAGAGACCCAGTACTTC. Its protein is CASSYSLPGQETQYF.